This T cell receptor beta chain was profiled in a study of cytomegalovirus exposure and HLA in healthy donors. Study-level findings and limits: Follow-up analysis later connected one missense variant in DCLRE1C with trimming of TCR beta V- and J-genes. Reportedly, a later analysis found an Asian-associated ancestry cluster had fewer N-insertions than the roughly 670-donor mean.

On this clone: The antigen is unknown.

The germline V gene has CDR1 SGHNT and CDR2 YYREEE (reference sequence). V was pared by 4 bases and J by 5 bases, with 13 bases of the junction left unmatched. This CDR3 is 16 amino acids long. In the PCR, 60 Vbeta and 13 Jbeta primers were used. Generated by immunoSEQ multiplex PCR, the TCRdb table keeps only in-frame clones and is missing some. The sample shows about 140,000 clones, around four fifths of them seen only once. Sequenced: PBMCs. J is TRBJ2-3 and V is TRBV5-4; 7 bases are a match to TRBD2. This sequence originates from a man in his forties in good health and CMV-seronegative. In DNA, the CDR3 is TGTGCCAGCAGCATCCTTGGGGCGGGAGTGGAAGATACGCAGTATTTT. Its protein product is CASSILGAGVEDTQYF.